The 26 T cell receptor beta chains presented below share a single source sample, sequenced in a study of long-term antiretroviral therapy in people with HIV. Sequencing used immunoSEQ v3.0 at survey level. Here immunoSEQ multiplex PCR was the method, and the copy in TCRdb shows in-frame clones only, minus some. The data show tens of thousands of clones, roughly 96% seen once. The sequencing here drew on unsorted PBMCs, taken 3.7 years after starting antiretroviral therapy. The receptors stem from a woman in her forties or fifties with HIV.

A single count supports this clone. The V gene is TRBV29-1, the J gene TRBJ1-1; the D is unclear. Germline CDR1 SQVTM, CDR2 ANQGSEA. Trimming cost V 0 bases and J 0 bases, with 5 bases left between them. CDR3 length equals 13 residues. CDR3 DNA sequence: TGCAGCGTTGAAGACGGGATGAACACTGAAGCTTTCTTT. Translation: CSVEDGMNTEAFF.

This sequence joins TRBV5-1 and TRBJ1-1; D may be TRBD1 (6 bases). This CDR3 spans 16 amino acids. V lost 1 base, J lost 1 base, and 14 bases lay in between. The V gene's germline CDR1 is SGHRS and CDR2 YFSETQ. The CDR3 DNA reads as TGCGCCAGCAGCTTGTACTCGACAGGAGGGAACACTGAAGCTTTCTTT. Its translation: CASSLYSTGGNTEAFF.

The chain combines TRBV19 with TRBJ2-3; D unclear. V was trimmed by 3 bases and J by 2 bases, leaving 9 bases between them. Germline CDR1 is LNHDA and CDR2 is SQIVND (reference sequence). The CDR3 has 14 amino acids. CDR3 nucleotide sequence: TGTGCCAGTAGTATGGCTCAGTCCACAGATACGCAGTATTTT. Translation: CASSMAQSTDTQYF.

The rearrangement joins TRBV27 to TRBJ1-2; TRBD1 matches 9 bases. V dropped 4 bases and J dropped 5; count of bases not matched to a gene: 8. This CDR3 comprises 15 residues. The V gene's germline CDR1 is MNHEY and CDR2 SMNVEV (reference sequence). As DNA, the CDR3 is TGTGCCAGCAGTTACCGTACTGACAGGGGGTATGGCTACACCTTC. Encoded protein: CASSYRTDRGYGYTF.

V gene TRBV23-1 combines with J gene TRBJ2-5, with 8 positions matching TRBD2. TRBV23-1 qualifies as an ORF whose function is uncertain. This CDR3 is built from 16 residues. The V segment lost 0 bases and the J segment 1 base; nucleotides outside the gene matches: 4. CDR3 protein: CASSQSERGLQETQYF. In nucleotides, the CDR3 is TGCGCCAGCAGTCAATCGGAGCGGGGGCTCCAAGAGACCCAGTACTTC.

The chain recombines TRBV4-1 with TRBJ2-1; 7 bases are a match to TRBD2. V lost 1 base to trimming and J lost 5 bases; unmatched junction nucleotides: 5. The germline CDR1 and CDR2 sequences are MGHRA and YSYEKL. The CDR3 totals 15 residues. The CDR3 is CASSQVERGHNEQFF. In nucleotides, the CDR3 is TGCGCCAGCAGCCAAGTAGAGCGGGGTCACAATGAGCAGTTCTTC.

This chain joins TRBV7-2 and TRBJ1-6; D gene unclear. CDR3 size: 14 residues. V shed 0 bases and J shed 6 bases, with 6 bases lying between them. Germline V gene sequence: CDR1 SGHTA, CDR2 FQGNSA. The CDR3, as DNA: TGTGCCAGCAGCTTAGCGGTACCTAATTCACCCCTCCACTTT. Translation gives CASSLAVPNSPLHF.

V is TRBV7-6 and J is TRBJ2-3; a weak D match, TRBD1 (6 bases). Germline V lookup: CDR1 SGHVS, CDR2 FNYEAQ. CDR3 size: 14 residues. V was trimmed by 7 bases and J by 4 bases, leaving 15 bases between them. CDR3 in DNA: TGTGCCAGCACCACAGGGTGGGGCGCAGATACGCAGTATTTT. This codes for CASTTGWGADTQYF.

This clone has a single count. CDR3 nucleotides: TGTGCCAGCAGCGCCCTTCTCAATTCACCCCTCCACTTT. It specifies CASSALLNSPLHF. The chain couples TRBV9 to TRBJ1-6; unclear D gene. There are 13 residues in the CDR3. From germline, CDR1 is SGDLS and CDR2 YYNGEE. Between the trimmed V and J ends, which lost 3 bases and 7 bases, there was a span of 8 bases.

The V call is TRBV6-1, the J call TRBJ2-7; D is unclear. V shed 3 bases and J shed 0 bases, with 9 bases lying between them. The CDR3 spans 14 residues. The germline V gene encodes CDR1 MNHNS and CDR2 SASEGT. CDR3 sequence reads: CASSETWPSYEQYF. In DNA, the CDR3 is TGTGCCAGCAGTGAGACTTGGCCCTCCTACGAGCAGTACTTC.

This sequence joins TRBV19 and TRBJ1-1; D is ambiguous. Trimming stripped 7 bases from V and 1 base from J, with 7 bases between. There are 12 residues in the CDR3. CDR1 is LNHDA, CDR2 SQIVND, per germline (reference sequence). CDR3 protein: CASMTRNTEAFF. The CDR3 nucleotides read TGTGCCAGTATGACGAGGAACACTGAAGCTTTCTTT. Variable domain in full (rest from reference TRBV19 and TRBJ1-1): DGGITQSPKYLFRKEGQNVTLSCEQNLNHDAMYWYRQDPGQGLRLIYYSQIVNDFQKGDIAEGYSVSREKKESFPLTVTSAQKNPTAFYLCASMTRNTEAFFGQGTRLTVV.

The chain employs TRBV7-8 and TRBJ1-5, with a weak D call TRBD1 (6 bases). The CDR3 totals 17 residues. Trimming cost V 4 bases and J 1 base, with 17 bases left between them. From germline, CDR1 is SGHVS and CDR2 FQNEAQ. CDR3 nucleotides: TGTGCCAGCAGCTCCCGTGCCGACGGACAGAGCAATCAGCCCCAGCATTTT. Its protein is CASSSRADGQSNQPQHF.

This clone appeared a single time. In nucleotides, the CDR3 is TGCGCCAGCAGCCGAGGGGGGCGGGGGCTCCTCAATGAGCAGTTCTTC. Its translation is CASSRGGRGLLNEQFF. The rearrangement uses TRBV4-3 and TRBJ2-1; the D gene is possibly TRBD2 (7 bases). Germline-derived CDR1 and CDR2 are LGHNA and YSLEER. The V gene lost 4 bases and the J gene lost 6 bases, with 19 bases spanning the gap. The CDR3 runs 16 residues.

The chain links TRBV5-5 to TRBJ2-5; TRBD2 aligns across 7 bases. This CDR3 comprises 16 residues. Germline loops: CDR1 SGHKS, CDR2 YYEKEE (reference sequence). Germline trimming cut 0 bases from V and 5 bases from J; bases unmatched to any gene: 10. The CDR3 DNA reads as TGTGCCAGCAGCTTGGATTCCAAGGGAGGGGTGGAGACCCAGTACTTC. Translation: CASSLDSKGGVETQYF. Full variable domain (missing parts from reference TRBV5-5 and TRBJ2-5): DAGVTQSPTHLIKTRGQQVTLRCSPISGHKSVSWYQQVLGQGPQFIFQYYEKEERGRGNFPDRFSARQFPNYSSELNVNALLLGDSALYLCASSLDSKGGVETQYFGPGTRLLVL.

The gene calls are TRBV2 and TRBJ1-2, with D perhaps matching TRBD1 (5 bases). V was cut by 3 bases and J by 4 bases, with 15 bases left in between. The CDR3 is 15 amino acids. Germline values: CDR1 SNHLY, CDR2 FYNNEI. In DNA form, the CDR3 reads TGTGCCAGCAGTGATGGGAGGGGACGGGGCTATGGCTACACCTTC. Translation: CASSDGRGRGYGYTF. The whole variable domain, remainder taken from reference TRBV2 and TRBJ1-2, is EPEVTQTPSHQVTQMGQEVILRCVPISNHLYFYWYRQILGQKVEFLVSFYNNEISEKSEIFDDQFSVERPDGSNFTLKIRSTKLEDSAMYFCASSDGRGRGYGYTFGSGTRLTVV.

The rearrangement uses TRBV13 and TRBJ1-6, with D hard to call. This CDR3 comprises 14 residues. Germline CDR1 and CDR2: PRHDT and FYEKMQ (reference sequence). V shed 5 bases and J shed 8 bases, with 13 bases lying between them. CDR3 DNA: TGTGCCAGCAGCCGATCGCGACCCGATTCACCCCTCCACTTT. It translates to CASSRSRPDSPLHF.

CDR3 in amino acids: CASSQGISGNTIYF. CDR3 in DNA: TGTGCCAGCAGCCAAGGGATAAGTGGAAACACCATATATTTT. V and J are TRBV7-2 and TRBJ1-3; D unresolved. V dropped 5 bases and J dropped 3 bases, with 11 bases sitting between them. Germline values: CDR1 SGHTA, CDR2 FQGNSA. The CDR3 length is 14 residues.

This clone was picked up one time. The chain is built from TRBV30 and TRBJ1-2; a possible D gene is TRBD1 (5 bases). The CDR3 runs 15 residues. V lost 0 bases and J 4 bases, leaving 15 bases between the germline ends. Looked up from germline, CDR1 is GTSNPN and CDR2 is SVGIG (reference sequence). In DNA, the CDR3 is TGTGCCTGGAGTGTAAAGGGTAACGGGGGCTATGGCTACACCTTC. This translates into CAWSVKGNGGYGYTF.

This clone occurred once. The CDR3 DNA reads TGTGCCAGCAGCTTAGAAGGGGACTATGGCTACACCTTC. Protein sequence: CASSLEGDYGYTF. The chain has TRBV11-2 and TRBJ1-2; D is perhaps TRBD1 (5 bases). The CDR3 length is 13 residues. The germline V and J ends were trimmed by 0 bases and 3 bases, with 5 bases remaining between them. CDR1 and CDR2 from the germline V gene are SGHAT and FQNNGV.

This chain uses TRBV19 with TRBJ1-3; unclear D gene. The length of the CDR3 is 12 residues. Germline lookup yields CDR1 LNHDA and CDR2 SQIVND (reference sequence). Trimming stripped 6 bases from V and 2 bases from J, with 5 bases between. Here the CDR3 reads CASRPTGNTIYF. CDR3 bases: TGTGCCAGTAGGCCGACTGGAAACACCATATATTTT.

The chain recombines TRBV4-2 with TRBJ2-6, with 8 bases lining up with TRBD1. There are 17 residues in the CDR3. V lost 5 bases and J lost 0; bases outside the gene matches: 6. CDR1 is LGHNA, CDR2 YNFKEQ, per germline. CDR3 sequence reads: CASSRIDRGSGANVLTF. CDR3 sequence (DNA): TGTGCCAGCAGCAGAATTGACAGGGGCTCTGGGGCCAACGTCCTGACTTTC.

The V call is TRBV25-1, the J call TRBJ2-7, with no clear D. V was cut by 1 base and J by 4 bases, with 5 bases left in between. The CDR3 length is 12 residues. CDR1 and CDR2 (germline): MGHDK, SYGVNS. CDR3 in amino acids: CASSESLYEQYF. Written as DNA, the CDR3 is TGTGCCAGCAGTGAATCCCTATACGAGCAGTACTTC.

A word on this clone: The same CDR3 is also encoded by other DNA sequences in this sample. This chain connects TRBV15 to TRBJ2-7; 15 bases are shared with TRBD2. There are 16 residues in the CDR3. Per the germline V gene, CDR1 is LNHNV and CDR2 is YYDKDF (reference sequence). Trimming cost V 9 bases and J 2 bases; bases outside gene matches: 8. The CDR3 here is CATSSGLAGGPYEQYF. For the CDR3, the DNA is TGTGCCACTTCCTCGGGACTAGCGGGGGGACCCTACGAGCAGTACTTC. The entire variable domain, with the rest obtained from reference TRBV15 and TRBJ2-7, is as follows: DAMVIQNPRYQVTQFGKPVTLSCSQTLNHNVMYWYQQKSSQAPKLLFHYYDKDFNNEADTPDNFQSRRPNTSFCFLDIRSPGLGDTAMYLCATSSGLAGGPYEQYFGPGTRLTVT.

V is TRBV4-1 and J is TRBJ2-7; weak D call: TRBD2 (6 bases). Trimming removed 0 bases from V and 6 bases from J, with 18 bases in between. The CDR3 extends over 16 amino acids. Looked up from germline, CDR1 is MGHRA and CDR2 is YSYEKL. The CDR3: CASSQESLGGIGEQYF. CDR3 DNA: TGCGCCAGCAGCCAAGAATCTTTGGGAGGAATCGGCGAGCAGTACTTC.

The V and J genes are TRBV27 and TRBJ2-3, with TRBD2 identical over 12 bases. This CDR3 contains 15 residues. Germline assignment: CDR1 MNHEY and CDR2 SMNVEV (reference sequence). After removal of 6 bases from V and 5 bases from J, the junction contained 6 bases not matched to a gene. The CDR3: CASSLAGGHKDTQYF. The CDR3 DNA is TGTGCCAGCAGCCTAGCGGGGGGGCATAAAGATACGCAGTATTTT.

This clone has a single count. The chain joins TRBV2 to TRBJ1-4, with TRBD1 matching 7 bases. This CDR3 has 13 residues. The ends lost 7 bases at V and 8 bases at J; junction bases unmatched: 7. In germline, CDR1 is SNHLY, CDR2 FYNNEI. CDR3 residues: CASIRDRGEKLFF. In DNA form, the CDR3 reads TGTGCCAGCATTCGGGACAGAGGAGAAAAACTGTTTTTT.